One and the same sample provided the 32 T cell receptor beta chains below, sequenced in a study of T cell repertoires in cytomegalovirus infection. These receptors' antigens are unknown. TCRdb passed the reads through MiXCR, listing each CDR3 protein once. The sample carries roughly 920,000 distinct CDR3 sequences, approximately 31% recorded once. Sample: cultured CD8+ T cells from PBMCs, taken from culture after CMV antigen stimulation. All receptors derive from a human donor in good health (CMV status not recorded). Some clones in this sample may be carry-over from other donors' samples.

V usage is TRBV7-9 and J usage is TRBJ1-1; D unresolved. V gave up 5 bases and J gave up 8 bases, with 12 bases separating them. CDR3 length: 12 amino acids. The V gene's germline CDR1 is SEHNR and CDR2 FQNEAQ (reference sequence). CDR3 sequence reads: CASSPVMREAFF. The CDR3 bases are TGTGCCAGCAGCCCAGTCATGAGGGAAGCTTTCTTT.

The V and J genes are TRBV18 and TRBJ2-3, with TRBD2 matching 10 bases. Losses at the gene ends were 5 bases for V and 0 bases for J; bases not matched to a gene: 8. CDR1 KGHSH and CDR2 LQKENI come from the germline V gene. This CDR3 has 17 amino acids. The CDR3 spells CASSSVAGGTSTDTQYF. The CDR3 bases are TGTGCCAGCTCATCCGTAGCGGGGGGTACTAGCACAGATACGCAGTATTTT.

V and J are TRBV27 and TRBJ2-1; D call uncertain. Germline CDR1 MNHEY, CDR2 SMNVEV (reference sequence). V was clipped by 4 bases and J by 0 bases, with 13 bases between them. The CDR3 is 16 amino acids. The CDR3 region is CASSWAAPSSYNEQFF. CDR3 in DNA: TGTGCCAGCAGTTGGGCAGCCCCGAGCTCCTACAATGAGCAGTTCTTC.

The genes are TRBV4-1 and TRBJ2-2; no definite D call. Trimming pared 1 base from V and 0 bases from J, leaving 9 bases between. Per germline, CDR1 MGHRA and CDR2 YSYEKL. The CDR3 has 16 amino acids. The CDR3 DNA is TGCGCCAGCAGCCAAGCGGCCAGAACGAACACCGGGGAGCTGTTTTTT. Translation gives CASSQAARTNTGELFF.

The chain couples TRBV6-1 to TRBJ1-1; D perhaps matches TRBD1 (5 bases). Germline-derived CDR1 and CDR2 are MNHNS and SASEGT. The CDR3 has 12 amino acids. V was cut by 2 bases and J by 11 bases, with 12 bases left in between. CDR3 region: CASSELTQGAFF. DNA of the CDR3: TGTGCCAGCAGTGAACTGACTCAGGGTGCTTTCTTT.

The rearrangement uses TRBV6-2 or TRBV6-3 and TRBJ2-2; tentatively, D is TRBD1 (6 bases). Trimming cost V 5 bases and J 10 bases, with 20 bases left between them. CDR1 and CDR2 from the germline V gene are MNHEY and SVGEGT. The CDR3 has 15 residues. CDR3 DNA: TGTGCCAGCAGTGGTCGACAGGCAACCCCGGTGGAGCTGTTTTTT. Its translation is CASSGRQATPVELFF.

V gene TRBV6-5 combines with J gene TRBJ1-6; 7 bases match TRBD1. Germline V gives CDR1 MNHEY, CDR2 SVGAGI. The CDR3 is 16 residues long. Unmatched junction bases numbered 12, after V lost 6 bases and J lost 7 bases. This chain's CDR3 is CASRRFSGQENSPLHF. The DNA of the CDR3 is TGTGCCAGCAGAAGATTTTCCGGACAGGAAAATTCACCCCTCCACTTT.

This clonotype was seen a handful of times. The rearrangement joins TRBV7-6 to TRBJ2-5, with D perhaps matching TRBD1 (5 bases). In germline, CDR1 is SGHVS, CDR2 FNYEAQ. V was shortened by 6 bases and J by 3 bases, with 14 bases between the two germline ends. This CDR3 has 14 residues. The CDR3 sequence is CASSSRQPEETQYF. CDR3 sequence (DNA): TGTGCCAGCAGTTCACGACAGCCAGAAGAGACCCAGTACTTC.

This clonotype was observed many times. The chain combines TRBV7-6 with TRBJ2-7; 7 bases match TRBD2. The CDR3 contains 15 residues. Germline CDR1 SGHVS, CDR2 FNYEAQ. V dropped 1 base and J dropped 0; count of bases not matched to a gene: 3. The CDR3 coding sequence is TGTGCCAGCAGCTTAGGAGCGGGGCCCTCCTACGAGCAGTACTTC. Protein: CASSLGAGPSYEQYF.

This clonotype appeared a few times. V gene TRBV6-1 combines with J gene TRBJ2-1; D tentatively reads TRBD1 or TRBD2 (5 bases each). CDR1 MNHNS and CDR2 SASEGT come from the germline V gene. The V end was cut by 1 base, the J end by 4 bases, with 14 bases between. CDR3 length: 16 residues. The CDR3 loop is CASSEVKGRSYNEQFF. The CDR3, as DNA: TGTGCCAGCAGTGAAGTAAAGGGACGGAGTTACAATGAGCAGTTCTTC.

The chain is built from TRBV27 and TRBJ2-2; tentatively, D is TRBD1 (6 bases). The germline V gene has CDR1 MNHEY and CDR2 SMNVEV (reference sequence). There are 15 residues in the CDR3. Trimming took off 6 bases at V and 0 bases at J, with 11 bases between the two ends. In nucleotides, the CDR3 is TGTGCCAGCAGCAAGGACAGCCCGAACACCGGGGAGCTGTTTTTT. This translates into CASSKDSPNTGELFF.

The sample holds many counts of this clonotype. The chain has TRBV7-9 and TRBJ1-2; D is unclear. V lost 4 bases and J 6 bases, leaving 15 bases between the germline ends. This CDR3 has 14 amino acids. From germline, CDR1 is SEHNR and CDR2 FQNEAQ (reference sequence). The CDR3 sequence: CASSYQTDRDGYTF. As DNA, the CDR3 is TGTGCCAGCAGCTACCAGACTGACCGGGATGGCTACACCTTC.

In the case of this clonotype: A much larger clone sits a single nucleotide away, making a read error possible. The chain is built from TRBV7-6 and TRBJ2-5; the match to TRBD2 covers 10 bases. CDR3 size: 15 residues. CDR1 SGHVS and CDR2 FNYEAQ come from the germline V gene. The CDR3 sequence: CVSSLASGGPETQYF. CDR3 nucleotide sequence: TGTGTCAGCAGCTTAGCTAGCGGGGGCCCAGAGACCCAGTACTTC.

This clonotype was counted between two and nine times. This chain connects TRBV20-1 to TRBJ2-1, with 8 bases that match TRBD1. The CDR3 sequence is 15 residues long. After removal of 5 bases from V and 12 bases from J, the junction contained 18 bases not matched to a gene. Germline lookup yields CDR1 DFQATT and CDR2 SNEGSKA (reference sequence). CDR3 in DNA: TGCAGTGCTCGGGACAGGAATCACTTTACAACGGGGCAGTTCTTC. It encodes CSARDRNHFTTGQFF.

The chain recombines TRBV3-1 with TRBJ2-7; the D gene is possibly TRBD2 (6 bases). V was cut by 0 bases and J by 2 bases, with 14 bases left in between. This CDR3 is built from 16 residues. Germline V gives CDR1 LGHDT, CDR2 YNNKEL (reference sequence). The CDR3 spells CASSQEGRGEAYEQYF. The CDR3 nucleotides are TGTGCCAGCAGCCAAGAGGGAAGAGGGGAGGCCTACGAGCAGTACTTC.

The V and J genes are TRBV6-1 and TRBJ1-2; TRBD1 agrees at 8 bases. The CDR3 loop spans 15 amino acids. Germline V lookup: CDR1 MNHNS, CDR2 SASEGT. V lost 7 bases and J lost 3; bases outside the gene matches: 10. The CDR3 region is CASTPGTGAYYGYTF. As DNA, the CDR3 is TGTGCCAGCACCCCCGGGACAGGTGCCTACTATGGCTACACCTTC.

The rearrangement joins TRBV19 to TRBJ2-1; 12 nucleotides agree with TRBD2. Germline V gene data show CDR1 as LNHDA and CDR2 as SQIVND (reference sequence). The length of the CDR3 is 15 residues. The V gene end was trimmed by 6 bases and the J gene end by 7 bases; junction bases not matched to a gene: 7. Written as DNA, the CDR3 is TGTGCCAGTAGCCACGGACTAGCGGGAAGTAATGAGCAGTTCTTC. Protein sequence: CASSHGLAGSNEQFF.

The genes are TRBV7-8 and TRBJ1-1; 11 bases match TRBD1. Trimming at V came to 5 bases and at J to 4 bases, leaving 9 bases not matched to a gene. This CDR3 is 16 amino acids long. Looked up from germline, CDR1 is SGHVS and CDR2 is FQNEAQ. CDR3 protein: CASSLWTGGLITEAFF. The DNA of the CDR3 is TGTGCCAGCAGCCTCTGGACAGGGGGCTTGATCACTGAAGCTTTCTTT.

The genes are TRBV2 and TRBJ1-1, with D maybe TRBD1 (5 bases). Per the germline V gene, CDR1 is SNHLY and CDR2 is FYNNEI. This CDR3 has 11 amino acids. V was shortened by 8 bases and J by 5 bases, with 9 bases between the two germline ends. CDR3 sequence (DNA): TGTGCCAGCTGGGGGGGAACTGAAGCTTTCTTT. It is translated as CASWGGTEAFF. Full variable domain (remainder filled in from reference TRBV2 and TRBJ1-1): EPEVTQTPSHQVTQMGQEVILRCVPISNHLYFYWYRQILGQKVEFLVSFYNNEISEKSEIFDDQFSVERPDGSNFTLKIRSTKLEDSAMYFCASWGGTEAFFGQGTRLTVV.

This clonotype was seen repeatedly, ten times or more. The chain has TRBV10-3 and TRBJ2-7; D remains unclear. Per the germline V gene, CDR1 is ENHRY and CDR2 is SYGVKD. Trimming took 6 bases from V and 3 from J, leaving 12 bases between them. The CDR3 has 13 amino acids. As DNA, the CDR3 is TGTGCCATCAGCAACACAGCGCTCTACGAGCAGTACTTC. Translating it yields CAISNTALYEQYF.

The table lists this clonotype with many counts. One end of the junction varies from germline; a read error may be responsible. V is TRBV7-7 and J is TRBJ2-2; TRBD1 agrees at 7 bases. The CDR3 runs 16 residues. Germline V gene data show CDR1 as SSHAT and CDR2 as FNYEAQ (reference sequence). CDR3 DNA sequence: TGTGCTAGCAGCCCCCGACAGGGAGAGAACACCGGGGAGCTGTTTTTT. Amino acids: CASSPRQGENTGELFF. Full variable domain (missing parts from reference TRBV7-7 and TRBJ2-2): GAGVSQSPRYKVTKRGQDVTLRCDPISSHATLYWYQQALGQGPEFLTYFNYEAQPDKSGLPSDRFSAERPEGSISTLTIQRTEQRDSAMYRCASSPRQGENTGELFFGEGSRLTVL.

V is TRBV29-1 and J is TRBJ1-2; 11 bases are shared with TRBD1. The length of the CDR3 is 14 residues. CDR1 is SQVTM, CDR2 ANQGSEA, per germline. Germline trimming cut 5 bases from V and 6 bases from J; bases unmatched to any gene: 8. The CDR3 loop reads CSVPSDRGQNGYTF. The CDR3 region has the DNA TGCAGCGTTCCCTCGGACAGGGGGCAAAATGGCTACACCTTC.

CDR3 bases: TGTGCCAGCAGCGGCCGGGACACCCCCGGGAATGAGCAGTTCTTC. Amino acid sequence: CASSGRDTPGNEQFF. The V call is TRBV9, the J call TRBJ2-1, with D tentatively TRBD1 (6 bases). The V and J ends lost 3 bases and 7 bases respectively, with 17 bases between them. The CDR3 runs 15 residues. CDR1 is SGDLS, CDR2 YYNGEE, per germline.

The V gene is TRBV18, the J gene TRBJ1-1, with D possibly being TRBD1 (6 bases). CDR1 and CDR2 from the germline V gene are KGHSH and LQKENI. This CDR3 spans 13 amino acids. The germline V and J ends were trimmed by 2 bases and 10 bases, with 14 bases remaining between them. In DNA form, the CDR3 reads TGTGCCAGCTCACCAACAGGGAGGCCAGGAGCTTTCTTT. Translated: CASSPTGRPGAFF.

The table lists this clonotype with many counts. V and J are TRBV7-2 and TRBJ2-7; D is uncertain. CDR1 and CDR2 from the germline V gene are SGHTA and FQGNSA. Trimming removed 1 base at V and 6 bases at J, with 4 bases between. The CDR3 runs to 11 residues. This CDR3 is CASSLGVEQYF. Here the CDR3 DNA reads TGTGCCAGCAGCTTAGGGGTCGAGCAGTACTTC.

This clonotype was seen more than once but under ten times. The chain joins TRBV4-1 to TRBJ2-2; D perhaps matches TRBD2 (5 bases). The CDR3 is 14 residues long. The germline CDR1 and CDR2 sequences are MGHRA and YSYEKL. With 1 base removed from V and 4 bases from J, the gap between germline ends came to 7 bases. The CDR3 region has the DNA TGCGCCAGCAGCCAAGGAGCGGTCACCGGGGAGCTGTTTTTT. Translating gives CASSQGAVTGELFF.

The J gene is TRBJ1-2, the V gene TRBV7-9; TRBD1 agrees at 10 bases. The V gene's germline CDR1 is SEHNR and CDR2 FQNEAQ (reference sequence). Trimming at V came to 2 bases and at J to 8 bases, leaving 8 bases not matched to a gene. This CDR3 contains 15 residues. CDR3 residues: CASSLWDRGQWGYTF. The CDR3 bases are TGTGCCAGCAGCTTATGGGACAGGGGACAATGGGGCTACACCTTC. Together with reference TRBV7-9 and TRBJ1-2, the CDR3 gives the full variable domain: DTGVSQNPRHKITKRGQNVTFRCDPISEHNRLYWYRQTLGQGPEFLTYFQNEAQLEKSRLLSDRFSAERPKGSFSTLEIQRTEQGDSAMYLCASSLWDRGQWGYTFGSGTRLTVV.

The chain carries TRBV4-2 and TRBJ1-1; no reliable D call. Trimming removed 1 base at V and 0 bases at J, with 9 bases between. Germline CDR1 is LGHNA and CDR2 is YNFKEQ. The CDR3 covers 15 residues. The CDR3, as DNA: TGTGCCAGCAGCCAAGCCTTACTTATGAACACTGAAGCTTTCTTT. The encoded protein is CASSQALLMNTEAFF.

This clonotype was detected only a few times. This chain connects TRBV25-1 to TRBJ1-1; 8 positions agree with TRBD1. Trimming took 1 base from V and 1 from J; bases not matched to a gene: 2. CDR3 length: 15 amino acids. Germline V gene sequence: CDR1 MGHDK, CDR2 SYGVNS. The CDR3 bases are TGTGCCAGCAGTGAATTCACAGGGGGGAACACTGAAGCTTTCTTT. The encoded protein is CASSEFTGGNTEAFF. Drawing the rest from reference TRBV25-1 and TRBJ1-1, the complete variable domain is EADIYQTPRYLVIGTGKKITLECSQTMGHDKMYWYQQDPGMELHLIHYSYGVNSTEKGDLSSESTVSRIRTEHFPLTLESARPSHTSQYLCASSEFTGGNTEAFFGQGTRLTVV.

This clonotype has a single count. The chain carries TRBV27 and TRBJ2-1; 7 bases map to TRBD1. Trimming cost V 10 bases and J 5 bases; bases outside gene matches: 8. Per germline, CDR1 MNHEY and CDR2 SMNVEV (reference sequence). The CDR3 extends over 13 amino acids. CDR3 in DNA: TGTGCCATCCGGGACAGTGGACACAATGAGCAGTTCTTC. Translated, it gives CAIRDSGHNEQFF.

V and J are TRBV13 and TRBJ2-1; 8 bases are a match to TRBD2. Germline assignment: CDR1 PRHDT and CDR2 FYEKMQ (reference sequence). The CDR3 sequence is 13 residues long. V gave up 1 base and J gave up 9 bases; unmatched junction bases: 2. The CDR3 sequence is CASSLASGGEQFF. The CDR3 nucleotides read TGTGCCAGCAGCTTAGCGAGCGGGGGTGAGCAGTTCTTC.

The chain combines TRBV7-6 with TRBJ1-1, with D perhaps matching TRBD1 (6 bases). V was shortened by 7 bases and J by 6 bases, with 30 bases between the two germline ends. The CDR3 has 18 residues. Germline V gene sequence: CDR1 SGHVS, CDR2 FNYEAQ. The CDR3 DNA sequence: TGTGCCAGCAACTCCCCGCAACAGGGTAGGTTGGGGGATTCTGAAGCTTTCTTT. This sequence encodes CASNSPQQGRLGDSEAFF. Together with reference TRBV7-6 and TRBJ1-1, the CDR3 gives the full variable domain: GAGVSQSPRYKVTKRGQDVALRCDPISGHVSLYWYRQALGQGPEFLTYFNYEAQQDKSGLPNDRFSAERPEGSISTLTIQRTEQRDSAMYRCASNSPQQGRLGDSEAFFGQGTRLTVV.